This T cell receptor beta chain is drawn from a study of shared clonotypes between healthy human individuals. Across the whole study: Participating donors consisted of a couple of women and a few men aged 18 to 49.

Produced via immunoSEQ multiplex PCR; TCRdb's table is partial and in-frame only. Among 1.5 million to 1.9 million clones listed, 98% were seen once. CDR3 length equals 13 residues. Trimming removed 0 bases at V and 6 bases at J, with 7 bases between. Germline CDR1 SGDLS, CDR2 YYNGEE. This sequence was found in a man aged 25-45 years in good health. This chain links TRBV9 with TRBJ2-1; weak D call: TRBD2 (6 bases). Sequences were obtained from naive CD4+ T cells sorted from blood. Subset of the sample: CD45RA+ positively selected. CDR3 region: CASSVGTTNEQFF. The CDR3 DNA is TGTGCCAGCAGCGTAGGGACTACCAATGAGCAGTTCTTC.